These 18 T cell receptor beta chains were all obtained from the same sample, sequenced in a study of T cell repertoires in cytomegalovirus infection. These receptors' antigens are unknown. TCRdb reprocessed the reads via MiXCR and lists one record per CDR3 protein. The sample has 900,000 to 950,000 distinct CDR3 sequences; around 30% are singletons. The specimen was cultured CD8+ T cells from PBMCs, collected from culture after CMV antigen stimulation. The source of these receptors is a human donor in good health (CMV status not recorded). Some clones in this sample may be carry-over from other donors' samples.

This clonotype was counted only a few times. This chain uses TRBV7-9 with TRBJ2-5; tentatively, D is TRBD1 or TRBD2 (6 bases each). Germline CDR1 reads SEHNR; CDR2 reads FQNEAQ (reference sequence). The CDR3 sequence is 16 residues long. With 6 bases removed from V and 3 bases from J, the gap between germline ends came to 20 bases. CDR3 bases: TGTGCCAGCAGGCTCGGGGGCCCCCTTAGAGAAGAGACCCAGTACTTC. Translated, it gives CASRLGGPLREETQYF.

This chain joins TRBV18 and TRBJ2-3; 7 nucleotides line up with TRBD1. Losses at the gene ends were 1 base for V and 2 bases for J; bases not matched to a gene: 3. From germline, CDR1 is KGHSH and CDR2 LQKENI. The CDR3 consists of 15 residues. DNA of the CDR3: TGTGCCAGCTCACCACGGGACAGTTTCACAGATACGCAGTATTTT. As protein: CASSPRDSFTDTQYF.

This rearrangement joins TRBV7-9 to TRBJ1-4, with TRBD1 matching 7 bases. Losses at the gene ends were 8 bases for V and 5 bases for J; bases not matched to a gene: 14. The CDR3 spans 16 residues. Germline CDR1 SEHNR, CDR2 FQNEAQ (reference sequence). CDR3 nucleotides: TGTGCCAGCGTTAGGGGGCTCGGAGGTCCCAATGAAAAACTGTTTTTT. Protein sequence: CASVRGLGGPNEKLFF.

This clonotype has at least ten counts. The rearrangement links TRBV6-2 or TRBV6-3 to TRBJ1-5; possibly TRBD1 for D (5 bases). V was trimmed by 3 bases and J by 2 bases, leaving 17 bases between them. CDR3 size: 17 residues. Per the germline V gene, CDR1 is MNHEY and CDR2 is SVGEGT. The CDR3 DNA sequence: TGTGCCAGCAGTTATGATTCCGGGGCCTTGGGCAATCAGCCCCAGCATTTT. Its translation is CASSYDSGALGNQPQHF.

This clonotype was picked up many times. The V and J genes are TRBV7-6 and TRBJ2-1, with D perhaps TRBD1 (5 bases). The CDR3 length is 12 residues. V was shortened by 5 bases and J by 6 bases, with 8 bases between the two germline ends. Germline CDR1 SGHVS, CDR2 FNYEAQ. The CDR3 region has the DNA TGTGCCAGCAGCCCAGGGTCCAATGAGCAGTTCTTC. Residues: CASSPGSNEQFF.

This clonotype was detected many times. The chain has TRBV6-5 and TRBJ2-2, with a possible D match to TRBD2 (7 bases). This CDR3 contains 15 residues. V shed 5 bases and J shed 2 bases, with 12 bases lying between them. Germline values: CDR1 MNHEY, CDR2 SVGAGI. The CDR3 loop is CASSGGGVNTGELFF. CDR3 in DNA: TGTGCCAGCAGTGGAGGGGGGGTAAACACCGGGGAGCTGTTTTTT.

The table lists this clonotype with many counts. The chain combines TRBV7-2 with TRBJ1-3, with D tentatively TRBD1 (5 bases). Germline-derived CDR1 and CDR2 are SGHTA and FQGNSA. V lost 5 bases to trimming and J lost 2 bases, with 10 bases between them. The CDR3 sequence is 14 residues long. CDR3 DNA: TGTGCCAGCAGCAGCGGGACTGCTGGAAACACCATATATTTT. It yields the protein CASSSGTAGNTIYF.

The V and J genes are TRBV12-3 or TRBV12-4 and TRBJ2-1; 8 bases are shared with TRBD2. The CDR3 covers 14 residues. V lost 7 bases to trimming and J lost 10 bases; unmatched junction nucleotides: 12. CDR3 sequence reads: CASTRGGLIGEQFF. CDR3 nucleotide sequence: TGTGCCAGCACCCGGGGGGGGCTAATAGGGGAGCAGTTCTTC.

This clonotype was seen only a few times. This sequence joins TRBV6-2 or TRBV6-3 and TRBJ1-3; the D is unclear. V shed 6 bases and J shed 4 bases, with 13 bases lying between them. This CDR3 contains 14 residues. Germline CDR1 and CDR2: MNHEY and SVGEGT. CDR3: CASRRLNIGNTIYF. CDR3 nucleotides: TGTGCCAGCAGAAGACTGAACATCGGAAACACCATATATTTT.

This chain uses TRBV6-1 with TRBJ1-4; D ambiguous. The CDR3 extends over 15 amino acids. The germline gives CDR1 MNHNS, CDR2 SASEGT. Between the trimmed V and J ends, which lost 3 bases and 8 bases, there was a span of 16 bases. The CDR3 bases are TGTGCCAGCAGTGATGGGCACTGGGCTGGAGAAAAACTGTTTTTT. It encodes CASSDGHWAGEKLFF.

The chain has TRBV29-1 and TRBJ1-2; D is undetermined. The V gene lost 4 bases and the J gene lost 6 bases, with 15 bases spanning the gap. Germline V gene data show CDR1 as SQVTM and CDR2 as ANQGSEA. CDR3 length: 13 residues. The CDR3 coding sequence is TGCAGCGTTGGCCCCTCATCCTGGGATGGCTACACCTTC. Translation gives CSVGPSSWDGYTF.

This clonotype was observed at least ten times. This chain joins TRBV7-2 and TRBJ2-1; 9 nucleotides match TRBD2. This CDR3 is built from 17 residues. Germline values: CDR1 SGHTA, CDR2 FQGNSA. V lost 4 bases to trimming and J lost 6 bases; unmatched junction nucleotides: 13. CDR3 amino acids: CASSSSGVVRGGNEQFF. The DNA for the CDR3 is TGTGCCAGCAGCTCTAGCGGGGTGGTCCGGGGCGGCAATGAGCAGTTCTTC.

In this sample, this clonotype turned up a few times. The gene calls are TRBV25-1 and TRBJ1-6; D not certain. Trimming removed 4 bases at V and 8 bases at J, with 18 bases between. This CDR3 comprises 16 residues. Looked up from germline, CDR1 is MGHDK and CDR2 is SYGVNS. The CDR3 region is CASSVRGYLVDSPLHF. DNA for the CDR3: TGTGCCAGCAGTGTACGAGGGTACCTTGTGGATTCACCCCTCCACTTT. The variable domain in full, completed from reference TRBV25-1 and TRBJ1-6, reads EADIYQTPRYLVIGTGKKITLECSQTMGHDKMYWYQQDPGMELHLIHYSYGVNSTEKGDLSSESTVSRIRTEHFPLTLESARPSHTSQYLCASSVRGYLVDSPLHFGNGTRLTVT.

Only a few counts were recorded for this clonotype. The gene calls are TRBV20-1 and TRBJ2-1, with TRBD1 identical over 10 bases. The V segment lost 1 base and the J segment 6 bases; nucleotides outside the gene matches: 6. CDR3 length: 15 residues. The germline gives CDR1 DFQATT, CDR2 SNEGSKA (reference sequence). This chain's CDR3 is CSARARDRGANEQFF. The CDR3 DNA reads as TGCAGTGCTAGAGCCCGGGACAGGGGTGCCAATGAGCAGTTCTTC.

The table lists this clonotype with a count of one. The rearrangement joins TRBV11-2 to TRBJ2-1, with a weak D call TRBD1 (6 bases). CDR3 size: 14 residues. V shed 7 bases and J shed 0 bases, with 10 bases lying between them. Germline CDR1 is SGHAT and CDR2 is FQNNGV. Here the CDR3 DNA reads TGTGCCAGCAAACAGGGAAGCTCCTACAATGAGCAGTTCTTC. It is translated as CASKQGSSYNEQFF.

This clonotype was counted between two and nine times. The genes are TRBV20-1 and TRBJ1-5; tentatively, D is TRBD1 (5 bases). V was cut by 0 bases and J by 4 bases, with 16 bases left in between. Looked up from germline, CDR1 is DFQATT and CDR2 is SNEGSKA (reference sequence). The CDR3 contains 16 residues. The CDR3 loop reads CSARDLTGGANQPQHF. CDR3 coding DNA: TGCAGTGCTAGAGATTTAACGGGGGGTGCTAATCAGCCCCAGCATTTT.

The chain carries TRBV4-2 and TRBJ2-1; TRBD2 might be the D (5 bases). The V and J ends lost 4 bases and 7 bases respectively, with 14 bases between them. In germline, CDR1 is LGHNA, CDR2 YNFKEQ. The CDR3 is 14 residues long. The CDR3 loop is CASSPAGELNEQFF. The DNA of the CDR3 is TGTGCCAGCAGCCCTGCCGGGGAGCTGAATGAGCAGTTCTTC.

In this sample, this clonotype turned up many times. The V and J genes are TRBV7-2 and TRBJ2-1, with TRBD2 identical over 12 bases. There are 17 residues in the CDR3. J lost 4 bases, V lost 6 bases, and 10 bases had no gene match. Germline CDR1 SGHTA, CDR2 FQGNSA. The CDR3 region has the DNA TGTGCCAGCAGGCCCACTAGCGGGGGGATTTCATACAATGAGCAGTTCTTC. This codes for CASRPTSGGISYNEQFF.